This T cell receptor beta chain was obtained from a study of T cells in Graves' hyperthyroidism and ophthalmopathy. No progression to ophthalmopathy during 18 months of follow-up defined stable disease. TCR beta CDR3 regions were amplified from RNA. An initial round of RT-PCR targeting the TCR CDR3 relied on the HTBI primer set. TCRdb fed the multiplex PCR reads into MiXCR, producing one record per CDR3 protein. The sample lists around 700,000 distinct CDR3 sequences; about 35% were seen once. Germline V lookup: CDR1 MNHEY, CDR2 SVGEGT. V shed 7 bases and J shed 4 bases, with 16 bases lying between them. The CDR3 is 14 residues long.

The chain uses TRBV6-2 or TRBV6-3 and TRBJ2-5, with a weak D call TRBD2 (6 bases). This clonotype originated in a woman in her 40s with Graves' hyperthyroidism. Sequencing was carried out using blood. The CDR3 loop is CASNPRDWGETQYF. CDR3 nucleotide sequence: TGTGCCAGCAACCCCAGGGACTGGGGAGAGACCCAGTACTTC.